This TCR beta chain is drawn from a study of blood T cell repertoires in COVID-19. Study at large: Sites in the United States, Italy and Spain provided acute and convalescent COVID-19 samples. The cDNA or gDNA used as material had been derived from T cells, B-cell-depleted T cells, or PBMCs.

Per the authors' pipeline: The assay estimated nucleated cells by amplifying reference gene primers. Produced via immunoSEQ multiplex PCR; TCRdb's table is partial and in-frame only. The V and J calls and clone size come from that table; D and trimming were worked out from the DNA. Of about 120,000 clones in the sample, just under 80% are singletons; the top ten hold under 20%. Germline lookup yields CDR1 SGHAT and CDR2 FQNNGV. Trimming cost V 3 bases and J 3 bases, with 11 bases left between them. This CDR3 has 15 amino acids. This receptor was obtained from a man aged 60-69 years with active or convalescent COVID-19. Sequencing used peripheral blood. This chain connects TRBV11-2 to TRBJ2-2; TRBD2 might be the D (6 bases). CDR3 sequence (DNA): TGTGCCAGCAGCTTCGTCCGGGAGTACACCGGGGAGCTGTTTTTT. Its protein product is CASSFVREYTGELFF.